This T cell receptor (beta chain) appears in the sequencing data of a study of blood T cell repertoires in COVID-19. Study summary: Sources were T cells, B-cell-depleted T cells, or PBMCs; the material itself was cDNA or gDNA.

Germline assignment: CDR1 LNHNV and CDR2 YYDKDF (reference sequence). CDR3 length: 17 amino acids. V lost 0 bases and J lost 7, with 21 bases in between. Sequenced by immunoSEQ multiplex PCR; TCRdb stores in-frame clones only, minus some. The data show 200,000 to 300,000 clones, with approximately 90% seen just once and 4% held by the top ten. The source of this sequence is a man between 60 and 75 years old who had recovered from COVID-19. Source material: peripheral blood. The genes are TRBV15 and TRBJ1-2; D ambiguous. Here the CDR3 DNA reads TGTGCCACCAGCAGAGATATTGTAGAGGGTGTGGGTTTTGGCTACACCTTC. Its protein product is CATSRDIVEGVGFGYTF.